This TCR beta chain was identified during a study of blood T cell repertoires in COVID-19. As for the study in general: Both acute and convalescent COVID-19 samples were obtained from the United States, Italy and Spain. PBMCs, B-cell-depleted T cells, or T cells were the source of the cDNA or gDNA that made up the material.

V was pared by 5 bases and J by 6 bases, with 11 bases of the junction left unmatched. Per the germline V gene, CDR1 is MNHEY and CDR2 is SVGEGT. The CDR3 spans 15 residues. Original data processing: Amplifying reference gene primers gave estimates of nucleated cell counts. Some clones are missing from TCRdb's copy, which holds only in-frame ones; the method was immunoSEQ multiplex PCR. The V and J calls and clone size come from that table; D and trimming were worked out from the DNA. The repertoire holds about 170,000 clones, with 87% as singletons. What was sequenced was peripheral blood. This chain uses TRBV6-2 or TRBV6-3 with TRBJ1-2, with TRBD1 identical over 8 bases. The receptor's source is a man between 18 and 29 years old with active or convalescent COVID-19. CDR3 nucleotide sequence: TGTGCCAGCAGTCCCCAGACAGGGGCCCGGAATGGCTACACCTTC. It specifies CASSPQTGARNGYTF.